A single sample gave rise to the 32 T cell receptor beta chains below, sequenced in a study of shared clonotypes between healthy human individuals. The method was immunoSEQ multiplex PCR; TCRdb's version includes in-frame clones alone and lacks a portion of them. The sample has 2 million to 3 million clones, over 85% seen once. The sequenced sample consisted of naive CD4+ T cells from PBMCs. Regarding subset: CD45RA+ positively selected. Receptors originate from a young man in good health. Some clones in this sample may be carry-over from other donors' samples.

The CDR3 here is CASSYSIRNTEAFF. The CDR3 bases are TGTGCCAGCAGTTACTCTATAAGGAACACTGAAGCTTTCTTT. The chain employs TRBV6-6 and TRBJ1-1; unclear D gene. V was cut by 0 bases and J by 1 base, with 6 bases left in between. This CDR3 has 14 residues. CDR1 and CDR2 (germline): MNHNY, SVGAGI (reference sequence).

The rearrangement uses TRBV7-2 and TRBJ1-5; maybe TRBD1 (5 bases). From germline, CDR1 is SGHTA and CDR2 FQGNSA. This CDR3 comprises 15 residues. The ends were cut back, 1 base at V and 6 bases at J, with 13 bases in the middle. The CDR3 nucleotides read TGTGCCAGCAGCTTAGAGGGGTCCCCCTCTCAGCCCCAGCATTTT. Amino acid sequence: CASSLEGSPSQPQHF. The full variable domain, completed using reference TRBV7-2 and TRBJ1-5, is GAGVSQSPSNKVTEKGKDVELRCDPISGHTALYWYRQSLGQGLEFLIYFQGNSAPDKSGLPSDRFSAERTGGSVSTLTIQRTQQEDSAVYLCASSLEGSPSQPQHFGDGTRLSIL.

The chain has TRBV19 and TRBJ2-7, with 11 bases lining up with TRBD1. Germline values: CDR1 LNHDA, CDR2 SQIVND (reference sequence). The CDR3 consists of 13 residues. The trim removed 9 bases at V and 3 bases at J, leaving 4 bases unmatched. The chain's CDR3 is CASTGQGGYEQYF. The CDR3 bases are TGTGCCAGCACGGGACAGGGGGGCTACGAGCAGTACTTC.

The chain carries TRBV2 and TRBJ1-5; D gene uncertain. The CDR3 runs to 12 residues. Germline CDR1 is SNHLY and CDR2 is FYNNEI. Deletions cut 11 bases from V and 3 bases from J, with 11 bases between. CDR3 bases: TGTGCCGGACCGGACCCCAATCAGCCCCAGCATTTT. Translating it yields CAGPDPNQPQHF.

V usage is TRBV7-9 and J usage is TRBJ2-7; 10 bases are shared with TRBD2. The CDR3 consists of 15 residues. Germline loops: CDR1 SEHNR, CDR2 FQNEAQ (reference sequence). The ends lost 4 bases at V and 5 bases at J; junction bases unmatched: 8. The CDR3 protein is CASSWGAGGPDEQYF. The DNA for the CDR3 is TGTGCCAGCAGCTGGGGAGCGGGAGGGCCTGACGAGCAGTACTTC.

The V gene is TRBV15, the J gene TRBJ1-4; no reliable D call. The CDR3 extends over 16 amino acids. V lost 8 bases and J lost 6, with 22 bases in between. Germline CDR1 and CDR2: LNHNV and YYDKDF (reference sequence). The CDR3 reads CATGERRLTMYEKLFF. The CDR3 bases are TGTGCCACCGGGGAACGAAGACTTACCATGTATGAAAAACTGTTTTTT.

The V gene is TRBV28, the J gene TRBJ2-5; no reliable D call. The V and J ends lost 6 bases and 4 bases respectively, with 21 bases between them. There are 16 residues in the CDR3. Germline CDR1 MDHEN, CDR2 SYDVKM. The CDR3 sequence: CASSGRASVLPETQYF. DNA of the CDR3: TGTGCCAGCAGCGGGCGAGCGTCGGTCCTACCAGAGACCCAGTACTTC.

A single count supports this clone. The chain combines TRBV18 with TRBJ2-7, with D maybe TRBD2 (5 bases). This CDR3 has 14 amino acids. The germline V gene has CDR1 KGHSH and CDR2 LQKENI. With 3 bases removed from V and 4 bases from J, the gap between germline ends came to 13 bases. The CDR3 reads CASSPLDRRYEQYF. The CDR3, as DNA: TGTGCCAGCTCACCCCTAGATAGGAGGTACGAGCAGTACTTC.

This sequence joins TRBV5-1 and TRBJ2-7; D is unclear. The CDR3 runs to 16 residues. V lost 0 bases and J lost 3, with 16 bases in between. From germline, CDR1 is SGHRS and CDR2 YFSETQ. CDR3 sequence reads: CASSLALDPPLYEQYF. The DNA for the CDR3 is TGCGCCAGCAGCTTGGCGTTAGATCCGCCACTCTACGAGCAGTACTTC.

For the CDR3, the DNA is TGTGCCAGCAACTCCGGACTAGCGGGGGTTTTGCGCGAGCAGTACTTC. Its translation: CASNSGLAGVLREQYF. The chain recombines TRBV19 with TRBJ2-7; 13 bases align to TRBD2. With V trimmed by 9 bases and J by 6 bases, 14 bases remained unmatched. The CDR3 totals 16 residues. Germline CDR1 and CDR2: LNHDA and SQIVND (reference sequence).

The chain is built from TRBV4-1 and TRBJ2-7; 13 nucleotides line up with TRBD2. V dropped 4 bases and J dropped 2; count of bases not matched to a gene: 5. Germline CDR1 reads MGHRA; CDR2 reads YSYEKL. The CDR3 sequence is 16 residues long. The CDR3 nucleotides are TGCGCCAGCAGCCTCCGGACTAGCGGGGGAACCTACGAGCAGTACTTC. Encoded protein: CASSLRTSGGTYEQYF.

CDR3 sequence reads: CASSLWGITTTNEKLFF. The CDR3 DNA follows: TGTGCCAGCAGTTTATGGGGAATTACCACAACTAATGAAAAACTGTTTTTT. J is TRBJ1-4 and V is TRBV28; no firm D call. CDR1 and CDR2 from the germline V gene are MDHEN and SYDVKM. The CDR3 covers 17 residues. V lost 0 bases and J lost 0, with 11 bases in between.

V usage is TRBV6-6 and J usage is TRBJ1-2; 7 nucleotides align to TRBD1. Trimming at V came to 0 bases and at J to 8 bases, leaving 9 bases not matched to a gene. The germline gives CDR1 MNHNY, CDR2 SVGAGI (reference sequence). The CDR3 is 15 amino acids. The CDR3 bases are TGTGCCAGCAGTTACTCTGAGACAGGGAAAGGAGGCTACACCTTC. Translation gives CASSYSETGKGGYTF.

Worth noting for this clone: In the same sample, other DNA sequences code for this CDR3. V gene TRBV10-3 combines with J gene TRBJ2-7; D gene ambiguous. The CDR3 has 12 residues. V was trimmed by 3 bases and J by 3 bases, leaving 6 bases between them. CDR1 is ENHRY and CDR2 is SYGVKD in the germline V gene. The CDR3 DNA sequence: TGTGCCATCAGTGACCTGGGCTACGAGCAGTACTTC. Amino acid sequence: CAISDLGYEQYF.

As for this clone: This specimen includes other DNA sequences encoding the same CDR3. The rearrangement uses TRBV18 and TRBJ2-7, with D possibly called TRBD1 or TRBD2 (5 bases each). Per germline, CDR1 KGHSH and CDR2 LQKENI. The CDR3 covers 13 residues. V gave up 3 bases and J gave up 4 bases, with 10 bases separating them. CDR3 sequence reads: CASSPPGPYEQYF. CDR3 DNA sequence: TGTGCCAGCTCACCCCCGGGACCTTACGAGCAGTACTTC.

The chain uses TRBV5-6 and TRBJ2-1; 9 bases are a match to TRBD2. Germline CDR1 and CDR2: SGHDT and YYEEEE. J gave up 8 bases and V 3 bases, and 9 bases lay outside the gene matches. The CDR3 runs 15 residues. The CDR3 nucleotides read TGTGCCAGCAGCTACGGACTAGCGAGCGGCGATGAGCAGTTCTTC. Protein: CASSYGLASGDEQFF. Drawing the rest from reference TRBV5-6 and TRBJ2-1, the complete variable domain is DAGVTQSPTHLIKTRGQQVTLRCSPKSGHDTVSWYQQALGQGPQFIFQYYEEEERQRGNFPDRFSGHQFPNYSSELNVNALLLGDSALYLCASSYGLASGDEQFFGPGTRLTVL.

The CDR3 DNA sequence: TGCAGCGTTGTTCTGGGACAGGGCTTCTACGAGCAGTACTTC. Translated, it gives CSVVLGQGFYEQYF. The chain is built from TRBV29-1 and TRBJ2-7; TRBD1 matches at 9 bases. The CDR3 spans 14 residues. Trimming took 4 bases from V and 3 from J; bases not matched to a gene: 7. Germline V gene data show CDR1 as SQVTM and CDR2 as ANQGSEA.

Details on this clone: The sample carries other DNA sequences with the same CDR3. The gene calls are TRBV28 and TRBJ2-7; perhaps TRBD1 as D (6 bases). The CDR3 totals 15 residues. Germline CDR1 reads MDHEN; CDR2 reads SYDVKM. The V end was cut by 3 bases, the J end by 1 base, with 13 bases between. The CDR3 DNA sequence: TGTGCCAGCAGTTTGCCCGGGACAAGATCCTACGAGCAGTACTTC. It encodes CASSLPGTRSYEQYF.

As to this clone: This sample includes further DNA sequences coding for the same CDR3. The rearrangement joins TRBV6-5 to TRBJ2-3; D is uncertain. Trimming stripped 0 bases from V and 5 bases from J, with 0 bases between. From germline, CDR1 is MNHEY and CDR2 SVGAGI. The CDR3 spans 11 residues. The chain's CDR3 is CASSYSDTQYF. CDR3 DNA: TGTGCCAGCAGTTACTCAGATACGCAGTATTTT.

This clone was recorded only once. The identical CDR3 is also encoded by other nucleotide sequences in the sample. V and J are TRBV6-5 and TRBJ1-2; possibly TRBD1 for D (6 bases). Germline V gene sequence: CDR1 MNHEY, CDR2 SVGAGI. The CDR3 consists of 14 residues. The V gene lost 3 bases and the J gene lost 1 base, with 9 bases spanning the gap. CDR3 amino acids: CASSYGGGNYGYTF. In DNA, the CDR3 is TGTGCCAGCAGTTATGGAGGGGGTAACTATGGCTACACCTTC.

The sample holds a few counts of this clone. V gene TRBV2 combines with J gene TRBJ1-5, with D unresolved. V gave up 0 bases and J gave up 6 bases, with 9 bases separating them. The germline gives CDR1 SNHLY, CDR2 FYNNEI. The CDR3 covers 14 residues. CDR3 in amino acids: CASSEARPGQPQHF. CDR3 DNA sequence: TGTGCCAGCAGTGAAGCCCGACCGGGTCAGCCCCAGCATTTT.

The chain combines TRBV7-2 with TRBJ2-3; D gene uncertain. Germline V CDR1 and CDR2: SGHTA, FQGNSA. The V end was cut by 1 base, the J end by 4 bases, with 9 bases between. This CDR3 contains 14 residues. The CDR3 protein is CASSLGASADTQYF. CDR3 bases: TGTGCCAGCAGCTTAGGCGCGTCGGCAGATACGCAGTATTTT. The whole variable domain, remainder taken from reference TRBV7-2 and TRBJ2-3, is GAGVSQSPSNKVTEKGKDVELRCDPISGHTALYWYRQSLGQGLEFLIYFQGNSAPDKSGLPSDRFSAERTGGSVSTLTIQRTQQEDSAVYLCASSLGASADTQYFGPGTRLTVL.

The chain is built from TRBV5-1 and TRBJ1-2; 7 bases line up with TRBD1. Germline-derived CDR1 and CDR2 are SGHRS and YFSETQ. With V trimmed by 4 bases and J by 0 bases, 3 bases remained unmatched. The CDR3 totals 14 residues. In nucleotides, the CDR3 is TGCGCCAGCAGCACGGGACAGTCTAACTATGGCTACACCTTC. Amino acids: CASSTGQSNYGYTF.

The CDR3 spells CASSVRTGSYQPQHF. DNA of the CDR3: TGTGCCAGCAGTGTTAGGACAGGGTCCTATCAGCCCCAGCATTTT. The chain couples TRBV6-1 to TRBJ1-5; 8 bases fit TRBD1. The germline V gene encodes CDR1 MNHNS and CDR2 SASEGT. Trimming cost V 4 bases and J 5 bases; bases outside gene matches: 7. The CDR3 is 15 amino acids.

The count of this clone is one. The chain recombines TRBV28 with TRBJ1-5, with D unresolved. V lost 5 bases and J lost 5, with 19 bases in between. From germline, CDR1 is MDHEN and CDR2 SYDVKM. The CDR3 loop spans 16 amino acids. CDR3 region: CASSPLKILFDQPQHF. The CDR3 nucleotides are TGTGCCAGCAGTCCGCTAAAAATCCTCTTTGATCAGCCCCAGCATTTT.

CDR3 region: CASSAQGYGYTF. CDR3 sequence (DNA): TGTGCCAGCAGTGCACAGGGTTATGGCTACACCTTC. The rearrangement uses TRBV6-4 and TRBJ1-2; D might be TRBD1 (6 bases). V was clipped by 4 bases and J by 5 bases, with 8 bases between them. Per the germline V gene, CDR1 is MRHNA and CDR2 is SNTAGT. The CDR3 totals 12 residues.

The chain is built from TRBV28 and TRBJ2-1, with 11 bases fitting TRBD1. The CDR3 extends over 15 amino acids. CDR1 is MDHEN and CDR2 is SYDVKM in the germline V gene. The J segment lost 3 bases and the V segment lost 7 bases, leaving 5 bases of the junction unmatched. The CDR3 nucleotides read TGTGCCAGCACCACGGACAGGGGGCGCTACAATGAGCAGTTCTTC. Translation gives CASTTDRGRYNEQFF.

The rearrangement uses TRBV5-4 and TRBJ2-1; the D gene is possibly TRBD2 (5 bases). The V end was cut by 3 bases, the J end by 12 bases, with 19 bases between. Germline values: CDR1 SGHNT, CDR2 YYREEE (reference sequence). The CDR3 is 14 residues long. Written as DNA, the CDR3 is TGTGCCAGCAGCTCCCTGGACCCCGACGCGGGGCAGTTCTTC. Its translation: CASSSLDPDAGQFF.

The V and J genes are TRBV11-2 and TRBJ2-3; 7 positions match TRBD2. CDR1 and CDR2 from the germline V gene are SGHAT and FQNNGV. CDR3 size: 15 residues. Trimming cost V 5 bases and J 4 bases; bases outside gene matches: 9. CDR3 loop: CASSPLGGRPDTQYF. CDR3 DNA sequence: TGTGCCAGCAGCCCATTGGGCGGGAGACCAGATACGCAGTATTTT.

The V call is TRBV27, the J call TRBJ1-2, with D perhaps TRBD1 (6 bases). V gave up 7 bases and J gave up 8 bases, with 17 bases separating them. Germline assignment: CDR1 MNHEY and CDR2 SMNVEV (reference sequence). This CDR3 region has 13 residues. The CDR3, as DNA: TGTGCCAGCACCACCCCGGGGGGCTTGGGCTACACCTTC. It yields the protein CASTTPGGLGYTF.

The chain combines TRBV7-2 with TRBJ2-1; D gene unclear. The CDR3 sequence is 19 residues long. V lost 5 bases and J lost 0, with 23 bases in between. Looked up from germline, CDR1 is SGHTA and CDR2 is FQGNSA. CDR3 coding DNA: TGTGCCAGCAGCCCCGTCAACCCATCCTCCCCGAACTCCTACAATGAGCAGTTCTTC. Its translation is CASSPVNPSSPNSYNEQFF.

The rearrangement links TRBV6-6 to TRBJ2-7, with TRBD2 matching 8 bases. With V trimmed by 3 bases and J by 2 bases, 3 bases remained unmatched. Germline V gene data show CDR1 as MNHNY and CDR2 as SVGAGI (reference sequence). This CDR3 region has 14 residues. The CDR3 DNA reads as TGTGCCAGCAGTTATCGGGAGGGTACCTACGAGCAGTACTTC. This sequence encodes CASSYREGTYEQYF.